This TCR beta chain was sequenced in a study of human T cells and chemical hapten exposure. At the level of the study: Mostly female patients had alopecia areata, totalis or universalis.

The time point: patch test 2, 6 weeks after DPC sensitization. Treatment in this sample: therapeutic diphenylcyclopropenone sensitization with weekly scalp DPC. The CDR3 spans 15 residues. Trimming cost V 1 base and J 8 bases; bases outside gene matches: 2. Germline V gene data show CDR1 as SGHTA and CDR2 as FQGNSA. The library gave individual cDNA molecules unique molecular identifiers. TCRdb fed the RACE reads into MiXCR, producing one record per CDR3 protein. The sample includes just over 350,000 distinct CDR3 sequences, more than 5% of them seen just once. Ten or more counts support this clonotype.

This chain connects TRBV7-2 to TRBJ1-6; TRBD1 aligns across 10 bases. The specimen was whole blood, collected in connection with sensitization to the hapten diphenylcyclopropenone (DPC). The clonotype was recovered from a young woman with alopecia areata. Some clones in this sample may be carry-over from other donors' samples. CDR3 coding DNA: TGTGCCAGCAGCTTAGAGGGGACAGGGGATTCACCCCTCCACTTT. It is translated as CASSLEGTGDSPLHF.